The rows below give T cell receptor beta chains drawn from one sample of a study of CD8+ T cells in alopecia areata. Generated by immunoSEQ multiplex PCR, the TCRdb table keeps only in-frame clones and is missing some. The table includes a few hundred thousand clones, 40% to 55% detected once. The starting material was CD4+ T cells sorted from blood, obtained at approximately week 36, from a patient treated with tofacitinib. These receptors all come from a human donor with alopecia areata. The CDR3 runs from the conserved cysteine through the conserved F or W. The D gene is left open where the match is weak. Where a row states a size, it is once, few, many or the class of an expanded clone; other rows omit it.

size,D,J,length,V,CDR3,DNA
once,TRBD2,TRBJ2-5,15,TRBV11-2,CASSPRGGLGETQYF,TGTGCCAGCAGCCCCCGGGGGGGTTTGGGGGAGACCCAGTACTTC
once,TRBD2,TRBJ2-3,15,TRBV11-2,CASSTGLAGGGTQYF,TGTGCCAGCAGCACGGGACTAGCGGGAGGTGGTACGCAGTATTTT
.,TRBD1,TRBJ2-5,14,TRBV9,CASSLQGGEETQYF,TGTGCCAGCAGCCTACAGGGGGGAGAAGAGACCCAGTACTTC
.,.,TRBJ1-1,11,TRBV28,CASSPRSEAFF,TGTGCCAGCAGTCCGAGGTCTGAAGCTTTCTTT
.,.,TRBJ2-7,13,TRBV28,CASTTGPWAEQYF,TGTGCCAGTACTACGGGGCCCTGGGCCGAGCAGTACTTC
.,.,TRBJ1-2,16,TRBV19,CASSIFRAIGTYGYTF,TGTGCCAGTAGTATTTTTCGGGCCATCGGAACCTATGGCTACACCTTC
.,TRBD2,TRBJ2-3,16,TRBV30,CAWSVRRFREVYTQYF,TGTGCCTGGAGTGTACGGAGGTTCCGGGAGGTGTATACGCAGTATTTT
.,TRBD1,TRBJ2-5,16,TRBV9,CASSVSGQAFVETQYF,TGTGCCAGCAGCGTTTCGGGACAGGCTTTCGTAGAGACCCAGTACTTC
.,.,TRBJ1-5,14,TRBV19,CASSKGQGYQPQHF,TGTGCCAGTAGTAAGGGTCAGGGGTATCAGCCCCAGCATTTT
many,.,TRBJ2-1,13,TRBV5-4,CASSLDPGGGQFF,TGTGCCAGCAGCTTGGATCCCGGGGGAGGGCAGTTCTTC
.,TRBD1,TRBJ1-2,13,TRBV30,CAWSGDRYYGYTF,TGTGCCTGGAGTGGGGACAGGTACTATGGCTACACCTTC
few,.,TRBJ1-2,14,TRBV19,CASSPAFQVSLYTF,TGTGCCAGTAGCCCAGCGTTCCAAGTCAGTTTGTACACCTTC
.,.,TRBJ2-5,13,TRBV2,CASTSTSAETQYF,TGTGCCAGCACTAGTACCAGTGCAGAGACCCAGTACTTC
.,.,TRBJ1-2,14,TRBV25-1,CASSQGTRGNGYTF,TGTGCCAGCAGTCAGGGGACCCGGGGGAATGGCTACACCTTC
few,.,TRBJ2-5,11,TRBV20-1,CSVLPKETQYF,TGCAGTGTACTACCCAAAGAGACCCAGTACTTC
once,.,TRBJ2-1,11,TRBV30,CAWSDRNEQFF,TGTGCCTGGAGTGATAGAAATGAGCAGTTCTTC
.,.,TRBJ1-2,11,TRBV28,CASSSRLGYTF,TGTGCCAGCAGTTCCCGTCTTGGCTACACCTTC
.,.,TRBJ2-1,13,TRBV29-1,CSVIFGLNNEQFF,TGCAGCGTCATATTTGGACTCAACAATGAGCAGTTCTTC
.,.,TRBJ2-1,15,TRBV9,CASSVAGQSYNEQFF,TGTGCCAGCAGCGTAGCAGGACAGAGTTACAATGAGCAGTTCTTC
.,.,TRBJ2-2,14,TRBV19,CASRDRGRPGELFF,TGTGCCAGTAGGGACAGAGGTCGTCCCGGGGAGCTGTTTTTT
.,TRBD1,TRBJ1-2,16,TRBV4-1,CASRSHRDSNNYGYTF,TGCGCCAGCAGATCCCACCGGGACAGCAATAACTATGGCTACACCTTC
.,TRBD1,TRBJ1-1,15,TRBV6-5,CASSAYGQGNTEAFF,TGTGCCAGCAGTGCCTACGGACAGGGAAACACTGAAGCTTTCTTT
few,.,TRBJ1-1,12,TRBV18,CASSPDRTEAFF,TGTGCCAGCTCACCGGACAGAACTGAAGCTTTCTTT
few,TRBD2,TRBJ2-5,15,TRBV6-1,CASSSTSALEGTQYF,TGTGCCAGCAGTTCGACTAGCGCCCTGGAAGGGACCCAGTACTTC
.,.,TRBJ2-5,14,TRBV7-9,CASSFGPRPGTQYF,TGTGCCAGCAGCTTCGGTCCCCGGCCTGGGACCCAGTACTTC
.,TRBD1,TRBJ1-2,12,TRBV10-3,CAISGQAGGYTF,TGTGCCATCTCCGGACAGGCCGGGGGCTACACCTTC
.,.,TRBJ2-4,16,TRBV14,CASSQEGALAKNIQYF,TGTGCCAGCAGCCAAGAGGGAGCCCTAGCCAAAAACATTCAGTACTTC
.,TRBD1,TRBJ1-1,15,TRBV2,CASSLDRGSFTEAFF,TGTGCCAGCAGCCTCGACAGGGGGAGTTTCACTGAAGCTTTCTTT
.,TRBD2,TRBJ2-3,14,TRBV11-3,CASSFGGFTDTQYF,TGTGCCAGCAGCTTCGGGGGGTTCACAGATACGCAGTATTTT
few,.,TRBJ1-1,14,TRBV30,CAWSVGTRVGEAFF,TGTGCCTGGAGTGTAGGGACCCGGGTCGGTGAAGCTTTCTTT
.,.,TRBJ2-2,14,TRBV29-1,CSVARVTNTGELFF,TGCAGCGTCGCCAGGGTAACGAACACCGGGGAGCTGTTTTTT
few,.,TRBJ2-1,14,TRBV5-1,CASSLGDSFHEQFF,TGCGCCAGCAGCTTGGGAGACTCTTTCCATGAGCAGTTCTTC
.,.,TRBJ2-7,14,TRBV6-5,CASSGQGSSYEQYF,TGTGCCAGCAGTGGCCAGGGTAGCTCCTACGAGCAGTACTTC
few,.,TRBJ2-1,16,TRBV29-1,CSVESGLAHAYNEQFF,TGCAGCGTTGAAAGCGGGTTAGCGCACGCCTACAATGAGCAGTTCTTC
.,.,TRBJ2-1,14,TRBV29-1,CSVGVVIGDNEQFF,TGCAGCGTGGGGGTGGTTATCGGGGACAATGAGCAGTTCTTC
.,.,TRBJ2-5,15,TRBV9,CASSVIGGAQETQYF,TGTGCCAGCAGCGTGATAGGGGGGGCCCAAGAGACCCAGTACTTC
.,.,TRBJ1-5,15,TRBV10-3,CAISQQGGDNQPQHF,TGTGCCATCAGTCAACAGGGTGGTGACAATCAGCCCCAGCATTTT
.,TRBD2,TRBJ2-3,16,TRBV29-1,CSLPGASGRIADTQYF,TGCAGCCTTCCGGGTGCTAGCGGGAGGATTGCAGATACGCAGTATTTT
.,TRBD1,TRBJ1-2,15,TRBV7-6,CASSRQDREYSGYTF,TGTGCCAGCAGCCGACAGGACAGGGAGTACTCTGGCTACACCTTC
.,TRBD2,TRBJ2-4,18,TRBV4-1,CASSRGLAGAAAKNIQYF,TGCGCCAGCAGCCGGGGACTAGCGGGGGCGGCGGCCAAAAACATTCAGTACTTC
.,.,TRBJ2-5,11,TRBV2,CASGGQETQYF,TGTGCCAGCGGCGGCCAAGAGACCCAGTACTTC
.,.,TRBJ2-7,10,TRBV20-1,CSAALDEQYF,TGCAGTGCGGCACTAGACGAGCAGTACTTC
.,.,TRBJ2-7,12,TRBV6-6,CASSYERHEQYF,TGTGCCAGCAGTTACGAGCGGCACGAGCAGTACTTC
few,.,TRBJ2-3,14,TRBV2,CASKRGTSTDTQYF,TGTGCCAGCAAACGCGGGACGAGCACAGATACGCAGTATTTT
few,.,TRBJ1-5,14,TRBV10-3,CAISGDTTMATQHF,TGTGCCATCAGTGGAGACACGACCATGGCGACCCAGCATTTT
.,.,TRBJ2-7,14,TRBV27,CASKLRGSSYEQYF,TGTGCCAGCAAGTTGAGGGGGAGCTCCTACGAGCAGTACTTC
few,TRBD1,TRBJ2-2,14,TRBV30,CAGGRTGNTGELFF,TGTGCCGGAGGTCGGACAGGAAACACCGGGGAGCTGTTTTTT
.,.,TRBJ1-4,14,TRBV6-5,CASALEATNEKLFF,TGTGCCAGCGCCCTCGAAGCAACTAATGAAAAACTGTTTTTT
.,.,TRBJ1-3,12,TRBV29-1,CSVETSGNTIYF,TGCAGCGTTGAGACCTCTGGAAACACCATATATTTT
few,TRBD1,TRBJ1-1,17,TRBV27,CASSSGQGRAMNTEAFF,TGTGCCAGCAGTTCCGGACAGGGACGGGCCATGAACACTGAAGCTTTCTTT